This paragraph covers one T cell receptor (beta chain) sequence. Its antigen is undetermined. Germline V lookup: CDR1 SGDLS, CDR2 YYNGEE. V was shortened by 0 bases and J by 4 bases, with 13 bases between the two germline ends. The CDR3 runs 16 residues. This record belongs to a study of OX40 agonist ivuxolimab in advanced cancers. Across the study: The patients received ivuxolimab by intravenous route every 2 weeks at 0.01 to 10 mg/kg. Head and neck, renal cell, melanoma or hepatocellular carcinoma were the cancers that dose-escalation patients had.

Notes on the study in general: Circulating CD4+ and CD8+ T cells showed clonal expansion by week 6 at 0.1 to 3.0 mg/kg. Clonal expansion among partial responders at 0.1-3.0 mg/kg ranked near the lowest.

The repertoire was sequenced with immunoSEQ multiplex PCR; TCRdb's copy has only in-frame clones and lacks some. Among 25,000 to 35,000 clones listed, about three quarters were seen once. This chain links TRBV9 with TRBJ1-4; D is ambiguous. The TCR originated in an adult with an advanced solid tumor such as melanoma, head and neck, liver or kidney cancer. Source: CD4+ or CD8+ T cells sorted from blood, taken in a trial of the OX40 agonist ivuxolimab. The CDR3: CASSVGRRGGNEKLFF. CDR3 nucleotides: TGTGCCAGCAGCGTAGGTAGAAGAGGAGGTAATGAAAAACTGTTTTTT.